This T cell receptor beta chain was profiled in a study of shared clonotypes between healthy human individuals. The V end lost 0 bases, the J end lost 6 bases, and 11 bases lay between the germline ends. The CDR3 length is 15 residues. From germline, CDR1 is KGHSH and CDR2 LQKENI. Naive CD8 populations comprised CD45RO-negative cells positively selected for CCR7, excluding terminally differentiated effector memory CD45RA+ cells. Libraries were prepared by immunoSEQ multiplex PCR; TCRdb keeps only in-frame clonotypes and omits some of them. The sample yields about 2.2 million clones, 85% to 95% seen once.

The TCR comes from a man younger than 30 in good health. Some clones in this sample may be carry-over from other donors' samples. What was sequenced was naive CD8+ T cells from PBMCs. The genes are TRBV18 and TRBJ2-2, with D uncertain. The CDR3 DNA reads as TGTGCCAGCTCACCACCGGGTGCAATGGCCGGGGAGCTGTTTTTT. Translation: CASSPPGAMAGELFF.